This T cell receptor (beta chain) stems from a study of regulatory and conventional T cells in RAG deficiency. General study findings and limits: Control T-cell subsets had markedly higher Shannon entropy and lower Simpson indices than RAG-deficient patients.

Regulatory T cells were sorted from blood as CD4+ CD25-high CD127-low cells. CDR1 and CDR2 (germline): SGDLS, YYNGEE. CDR3 length: 13 amino acids. The germline V and J ends were trimmed by 7 bases and 0 bases, with 10 bases remaining between them. Sequencing used immunoSEQ multiplex PCR; TCRdb keeps in-frame clones, though not all of them. The sample has about 12,000 clones; 94% are singletons. To note about this clone: Antigen specificity is unknown.

The same specimen was also included in a second study, on regulatory T cells. From that paper: Primers: 52 TRBV forward and 13 TRBJ reverse.

J is TRBJ1-2 and V is TRBV9, with D unresolved. The sample consisted of CD127- CD25+ CD4+ Tregs sorted from blood. The origin of this receptor is a human donor in good health. CDR3: CASFSYTNYGYTF. In nucleotides, the CDR3 is TGTGCCAGCTTCAGTTACACTAACTATGGCTACACCTTC.